One and the same sample provided the 24 T cell receptor beta chains below, sequenced in a study of Ad26.COV2.S vaccination and SARS-CoV-2 variants. Produced via immunoSEQ multiplex PCR; TCRdb's table is partial and in-frame only. The profile covers approximately 410,000 clones, with more than 75% appearing a single time and around 3.6% taken by the ten largest. Treatment denoted: roughly 18 received Ad26.COV2.S at low or high dose, single or two shots; about 5 received placebo; per-sample allocation not given. Specimens were obtained on day 63 following the first vaccine or placebo injection. The sequences come from peripheral blood, collected in a trial of Ad26.COV2.S vaccine versus placebo. The origin of the receptors is a person between 18 and 59 years old who received the Ad26.COV2.S COVID-19 vaccine or a placebo.

The chain has TRBV11-3 and TRBJ1-4, with D unclear. Trimming pared 0 bases from V and 7 bases from J, leaving 21 bases between. This CDR3 has 18 amino acids. Germline values: CDR1 SGHNT, CDR2 YENEEA. DNA of the CDR3: TGTGCCAGCAGCTTAGATCAAGGGAGGTCGATACTCTTTGAAAAACTGTTTTTT. Translated: CASSLDQGRSILFEKLFF. Full variable domain (remainder filled in from reference TRBV11-3 and TRBJ1-4): EAGVVQSPRYKIIEKKQPVAFWCNPISGHNTLYWYLQNLGQGPELLIRYENEEAVDDSQLPKDRFSAERLKGVDSTLKIQPAELGDSAVYLCASSLDQGRSILFEKLFFGSGTQLSVL.

The rearrangement links TRBV9 to TRBJ1-1, with 8 positions matching TRBD1. Germline lookup yields CDR1 SGDLS and CDR2 YYNGEE. J was trimmed by 7 bases and V by 0 bases; bases with no gene match: 8. This CDR3 comprises 15 residues. The CDR3 bases are TGTGCCAGCAGCGTAGTTCGGCAGGGGGCGATTGAAGCTTTCTTT. It yields the protein CASSVVRQGAIEAFF.

The chain combines TRBV20-1 with TRBJ1-1; the D is unclear. The germline gives CDR1 DFQATT, CDR2 SNEGSKA (reference sequence). V dropped 7 bases and J dropped 3 bases, with 9 bases sitting between them. There are 11 residues in the CDR3. The CDR3 loop is CSVRWYTEAFF. The CDR3 DNA sequence: TGCAGTGTGAGGTGGTACACTGAAGCTTTCTTT.

J is TRBJ2-2 and V is TRBV7-9, with no clear D. This CDR3 is 14 amino acids long. Germline V CDR1 and CDR2: SEHNR, FQNEAQ (reference sequence). V was cut by 6 bases and J by 1 base, with 9 bases left in between. The CDR3: CASSPRLNTGELFF. Here the CDR3 DNA reads TGTGCCAGCAGTCCAAGGTTGAACACCGGGGAGCTGTTTTTT.

The genes are TRBV18 and TRBJ2-1, with 8 positions matching TRBD1. In germline, CDR1 is KGHSH, CDR2 LQKENI. V was pared by 3 bases and J by 6 bases, with 4 bases of the junction left unmatched. CDR3 length equals 14 residues. The CDR3: CASSPNRGVNEQFF. CDR3 nucleotide sequence: TGTGCCAGCTCACCTAACAGGGGGGTCAATGAGCAGTTCTTC.

The chain couples TRBV7-2 to TRBJ1-1; D may be TRBD1 (5 bases). Trimming cost V 3 bases and J 3 bases, with 8 bases left between them. CDR3 size: 13 residues. Germline V CDR1 and CDR2: SGHTA, FQGNSA. This CDR3 reads CASSFGGYTEAFF. The CDR3 DNA is TGTGCCAGCAGCTTTGGGGGGTACACTGAAGCTTTCTTT.

This chain uses TRBV14 with TRBJ1-1; possibly TRBD1 for D (6 bases). This CDR3 has 19 residues. V was clipped by 0 bases and J by 1 base, with 21 bases between them. Germline V gives CDR1 SGHDN, CDR2 FVKESK. In DNA form, the CDR3 reads TGTGCCAGCAGCCAAGATTCGTCCGTTTACAGGGTGACGAACACTGAAGCTTTCTTT. It codes for CASSQDSSVYRVTNTEAFF. The entire variable domain, with the rest obtained from reference TRBV14 and TRBJ1-1, is as follows: EAGVTQFPSHSVIEKGQTVTLRCDPISGHDNLYWYRRVMGKEIKFLLHFVKESKQDESGMPNNRFLAERTGGTYSTLKVQPAELEDSGVYFCASSQDSSVYRVTNTEAFFGQGTRLTVV.

V and J are TRBV7-7 and TRBJ2-6; maybe TRBD2 (6 bases). Trimming cost V 3 bases and J 4 bases, with 13 bases left between them. The CDR3 extends over 16 amino acids. CDR1 SSHAT and CDR2 FNYEAQ come from the germline V gene (reference sequence). CDR3 DNA: TGTGCCAGCAGCTTGGCCCCGGGGGTCGGGGCCAACGTCCTGACTTTC. It translates to CASSLAPGVGANVLTF.

J is TRBJ2-7 and V is TRBV9; the D call may be TRBD1 or TRBD2 (6 bases each). This CDR3 has 16 amino acids. Germline CDR1 and CDR2: SGDLS and YYNGEE. Trimming left V 0 bases short and J 0 bases short, with 13 bases between. The CDR3 region has the DNA TGTGCCAGCAGCGTAGAGTCGGGGGCGATCTCCTACGAGCAGTACTTC. This gives the protein CASSVESGAISYEQYF.

This chain uses TRBV19 with TRBJ2-3; maybe TRBD2 (6 bases). Per the germline V gene, CDR1 is LNHDA and CDR2 is SQIVND (reference sequence). V was cut by 7 bases and J by 0 bases, with 11 bases left in between. CDR3 length: 14 amino acids. In nucleotides, the CDR3 is TGTGCCAGTAAGGAGGGCTTTAGCACAGATACGCAGTATTTT. Residues: CASKEGFSTDTQYF.

The genes are TRBV5-1 and TRBJ2-5; 9 nucleotides line up with TRBD1. Germline V gene sequence: CDR1 SGHRS, CDR2 YFSETQ. CDR3 size: 15 residues. V shed 4 bases, J shed 5 bases, and the junction held 9 bases outside the gene matches. The CDR3: CASSTRQGVRETQYF. The CDR3 region has the DNA TGCGCCAGCAGCACTAGACAGGGGGTGCGGGAGACCCAGTACTTC. The variable domain in full, completed from reference TRBV5-1 and TRBJ2-5, reads KAGVTQTPRYLIKTRGQQVTLSCSPISGHRSVSWYQQTPGQGLQFLFEYFSETQRNKGNFPGRFSGRQFSNSRSEMNVSTLELGDSALYLCASSTRQGVRETQYFGPGTRLLVL.

The chain links TRBV19 to TRBJ1-6, with D maybe TRBD1 (6 bases). Germline V gives CDR1 LNHDA, CDR2 SQIVND (reference sequence). The CDR3 runs 14 residues. V lost 2 bases and J 7 bases, leaving 9 bases between the germline ends. The CDR3: CASSITTGNSPLHF. As DNA, the CDR3 is TGTGCCAGTAGTATAACGACAGGAAATTCACCCCTCCACTTT.

V usage is TRBV11-2 and J usage is TRBJ2-3; 10 bases align to TRBD2. The germline gives CDR1 SGHAT, CDR2 FQNNGV. This CDR3 is 16 amino acids long. The V and J ends lost 4 bases and 2 bases, in that order; junction bases with no gene match: 6. The CDR3 loop is CASSSQRGGLTDTQYF. The CDR3 DNA sequence: TGTGCCAGCAGCTCCCAGCGGGGGGGCCTCACAGATACGCAGTATTTT.

The chain links TRBV19 to TRBJ2-5, with D hard to call. This CDR3 contains 13 residues. From germline, CDR1 is LNHDA and CDR2 SQIVND (reference sequence). Deletions cut 10 bases from V and 1 base from J, with 13 bases between. The CDR3 loop is CATTRHIQETQYF. The CDR3, as DNA: TGTGCCACCACCAGACACATCCAAGAGACCCAGTACTTC.

The rearrangement joins TRBV12-3 or TRBV12-4 to TRBJ2-7; no clear D. V gave up 3 bases and J gave up 0 bases, with 6 bases separating them. This CDR3 region has 13 residues. In DNA, the CDR3 is TGTGCCAGCAGTTTCCCAAGCTCCTACGAGCAGTACTTC. Encoded protein: CASSFPSSYEQYF.

The genes are TRBV4-3 and TRBJ2-1, with TRBD1 matching over 7 bases. Per the germline V gene, CDR1 is LGHNA and CDR2 is YSLEER. CDR3 length: 14 amino acids. V shed 4 bases and J 3 bases; nucleotides not matched to a gene: 3. The CDR3 sequence: CASSPGTDYNEQFF. The CDR3, as DNA: TGCGCCAGCAGCCCCGGGACAGACTACAATGAGCAGTTCTTC.

The rearrangement links TRBV10-3 to TRBJ1-1, with TRBD1 identical over 7 bases. This CDR3 comprises 13 residues. Trimming removed 10 bases from V and 3 bases from J; junction bases left unmatched: 8. Germline V CDR1 and CDR2: ENHRY, SYGVKD. The CDR3 reads CATQGQPDTEAFF. The CDR3, as DNA: TGTGCCACCCAGGGACAGCCAGACACTGAAGCTTTCTTT.

The rearrangement links TRBV2 to TRBJ2-5; possibly TRBD1 or TRBD2 for D (5 bases each). Trimming stripped 6 bases from V and 2 bases from J, with 16 bases between. Germline lookup yields CDR1 SNHLY and CDR2 FYNNEI. The CDR3 contains 15 residues. DNA for the CDR3: TGTGCCAGCAGCCGACTGGGACGGCTACAAGAGACCCAGTACTTC. This sequence encodes CASSRLGRLQETQYF.

The chain couples TRBV7-2 to TRBJ1-6; D unclear. The germline V gene encodes CDR1 SGHTA and CDR2 FQGNSA. V lost 1 base, J lost 4 bases, and 8 bases lay in between. The CDR3 runs to 15 residues. In DNA, the CDR3 is TGTGCCAGCAGCTTAGTAGAATCTTATAATTCACCCCTCCACTTT. Translating gives CASSLVESYNSPLHF.

The chain has TRBV10-3 and TRBJ2-3; TRBD1 or TRBD2 may be the D gene (5 bases each). This CDR3 contains 15 residues. CDR1 is ENHRY and CDR2 is SYGVKD in the germline V gene. The V end lost 10 bases, the J end lost 0 bases, and 17 bases lay between the germline ends. The CDR3 loop reads CATDLGGASTDTQYF. CDR3 nucleotide sequence: TGTGCCACGGACTTAGGTGGGGCGAGCACAGATACGCAGTATTTT.

V gene TRBV27 combines with J gene TRBJ2-3; perhaps TRBD2 as D (5 bases). The CDR3 has 16 residues. The germline V gene has CDR1 MNHEY and CDR2 SMNVEV (reference sequence). V lost 3 bases and J lost 0, with 13 bases in between. In nucleotides, the CDR3 is TGTGCCAGCAGTTTCTCGCTAGCCCGAAGCACAGATACGCAGTATTTT. Its protein product is CASSFSLARSTDTQYF.

The CDR3 DNA sequence: TGTGCCAGCAGCCAAGCAGGGTATAGGAACACCGGGGAGCTGTTTTTT. Protein product: CASSQAGYRNTGELFF. The genes are TRBV3-1 (or the pseudogene TRBV3-2) and TRBJ2-2, with D maybe TRBD1 (5 bases). The V end lost 1 base, the J end lost 1 base, and 10 bases lay between the germline ends. Germline loops: CDR1 LGHDT, CDR2 YNNKEL (reference sequence). The CDR3 covers 16 residues.

The genes are TRBV7-9 and TRBJ2-3, with 11 bases that match TRBD2. This CDR3 region has 16 residues. The V segment lost 5 bases and the J segment 0 bases; nucleotides outside the gene matches: 4. The V gene's germline CDR1 is SEHNR and CDR2 FQNEAQ (reference sequence). CDR3 region: CASSKLAGASTDTQYF. The CDR3 bases are TGTGCCAGCAGCAAACTAGCGGGGGCTAGCACAGATACGCAGTATTTT.

This clone was observed a single time. The CDR3 sequence: CASSESGHTSGALYEQYF. The CDR3 DNA reads as TGTGCCAGCAGTGAATCGGGTCATACTAGCGGGGCCTTGTACGAGCAGTACTTC. The chain has TRBV2 and TRBJ2-7; 10 nucleotides agree with TRBD2. J was trimmed by 4 bases and V by 2 bases; bases with no gene match: 14. Germline CDR1 is SNHLY and CDR2 is FYNNEI. This CDR3 has 18 residues.